The 32 T cell receptor beta chains below come from one sample, sequenced in a study of T cell responses to AZD1222 COVID-19 vaccine. The method was immunoSEQ multiplex PCR; TCRdb's version includes in-frame clones alone and lacks a portion of them. The data show over 110,000 clones, about 90% seen once. Sequences were derived from peripheral blood, sampled on day 0 of AZD1222 vaccination. These TCRs come from an adult in good health.

The CDR3 reads CASSYGTSGRGFYNEQFF. In nucleotides, the CDR3 is TGTGCCAGCAGTTACGGTACTAGCGGGAGGGGATTCTACAATGAGCAGTTCTTC. This rearrangement joins TRBV6-2 or TRBV6-3 to TRBJ2-1; 13 bases are shared with TRBD2. The trim removed 2 bases at V and 3 bases at J, leaving 7 bases unmatched. Germline V gene sequence: CDR1 MNHEY, CDR2 SVGEGT. This CDR3 has 18 amino acids.

This clone came up a few times. The gene calls are TRBV15 and TRBJ1-2; D not certain. V was cut by 0 bases and J by 4 bases, with 12 bases left in between. The CDR3 consists of 15 residues. Germline V gene sequence: CDR1 LNHNV, CDR2 YYDKDF (reference sequence). The CDR3 DNA reads TGTGCCACCAGCAGAGATCGATCGATTCTCTATGGCTACACCTTC. Translation gives CATSRDRSILYGYTF. The full variable domain, completed using reference TRBV15 and TRBJ1-2, is DAMVIQNPRYQVTQFGKPVTLSCSQTLNHNVMYWYQQKSSQAPKLLFHYYDKDFNNEADTPDNFQSRRPNTSFCFLDIRSPGLGDTAMYLCATSRDRSILYGYTFGSGTRLTVV.

This rearrangement joins TRBV7-9 to TRBJ2-7; 8 bases map to TRBD2. This CDR3 has 16 amino acids. Trimming cost V 6 bases and J 1 base; bases outside gene matches: 11. Germline V CDR1 and CDR2: SEHNR, FQNEAQ (reference sequence). The CDR3 spells CASSSGTAGKSYEQYF. CDR3 bases: TGTGCCAGCAGTAGCGGGACTGCCGGGAAGTCCTACGAGCAGTACTTC.

In its sample, this clone was seen once. The chain combines TRBV6-1 with TRBJ1-5; D unresolved. CDR1 is MNHNS and CDR2 is SASEGT in the germline V gene. V gave up 3 bases and J gave up 5 bases, with 8 bases separating them. The length of the CDR3 is 13 residues. The CDR3, as DNA: TGTGCCAGCAGTGAGGGTCTCGATCAGCCCCAGCATTTT. It yields the protein CASSEGLDQPQHF.

The V and J genes are TRBV6-2 or TRBV6-3 and TRBJ1-5; a weak D match, TRBD1 (5 bases). The ends were cut back, 0 bases at V and 4 bases at J, with 7 bases in the middle. CDR3 size: 14 residues. Germline assignment: CDR1 MNHEY and CDR2 SVGEGT. Here the CDR3 reads CASSYSRGNQPQHF. The CDR3, as DNA: TGTGCCAGCAGTTACTCGAGGGGAAATCAGCCCCAGCATTTT.

The chain employs TRBV3-1 (or the pseudogene TRBV3-2) and TRBJ1-2, with TRBD1 matching 8 bases. The ends lost 11 bases at V and 2 bases at J; junction bases unmatched: 13. This CDR3 comprises 15 residues. Germline CDR1 and CDR2: LGHDT and YNNKEL (reference sequence). CDR3: CAATPGTGANYGYTF. As DNA, the CDR3 is TGTGCCGCTACCCCCGGGACAGGCGCCAACTATGGCTACACCTTC.

The chain carries TRBV7-2 and TRBJ2-7; D is unclear. The CDR3 extends over 16 amino acids. Germline-derived CDR1 and CDR2 are SGHTA and FQGNSA. V gave up 2 bases and J gave up 1 base, with 15 bases separating them. The CDR3 nucleotides are TGTGCCAGCAGCTTATTGGTATTGGGAAGGTCCTACGAGCAGTACTTC. This encodes CASSLLVLGRSYEQYF.

This chain links TRBV5-6 with TRBJ1-2, with D possibly TRBD1 on 5 matching bases. This CDR3 has 16 residues. CDR1 and CDR2 from the germline V gene are SGHDT and YYEEEE. V was pared by 4 bases and J by 1 base, with 17 bases between. The CDR3 DNA reads TGTGCCAGCAGCCCGCTCAGACAGAGTTTTAACTATGGCTACACCTTC. This sequence encodes CASSPLRQSFNYGYTF.

V gene TRBV6-5 combines with J gene TRBJ2-4; TRBD2 is a possible D gene (6 bases). The CDR3 runs to 14 residues. Germline V gene data show CDR1 as MNHEY and CDR2 as SVGAGI. Trimming stripped 4 bases from V and 8 bases from J, with 15 bases between. The CDR3 nucleotides read TGTGCCAGCAGTTTCGGGACTCCGGGAGACATTCAGTACTTC. This translates into CASSFGTPGDIQYF.

V gene TRBV14 combines with J gene TRBJ2-6; possible D gene TRBD2, 6 bases. The CDR3 length is 17 residues. Germline CDR1 reads SGHDN; CDR2 reads FVKESK. The V gene lost 2 bases and the J gene lost 4 bases, with 15 bases spanning the gap. CDR3 loop: CASSQRRGKSGANVLTF. The CDR3 bases are TGTGCCAGCAGCCAAAGGAGGGGAAAATCCGGGGCCAACGTCCTGACTTTC.

The CDR3 DNA reads TGTGCCTGGGGCCCCGGGACAGGGGGTACGGGCTACACCTTC. Amino acids: CAWGPGTGGTGYTF. The chain couples TRBV30 to TRBJ1-2; 11 bases are a match to TRBD1. V shed 5 bases, J shed 8 bases, and the junction held 10 bases outside the gene matches. Germline CDR1 and CDR2: GTSNPN and SVGIG (reference sequence). This CDR3 has 14 amino acids.

This chain links TRBV10-3 with TRBJ1-2; D uncertain. From germline, CDR1 is ENHRY and CDR2 SYGVKD. The CDR3 totals 12 residues. Between the trimmed V and J ends, which lost 2 bases and 10 bases, there was a span of 11 bases. The CDR3 protein is CAISEREMDYTF. In DNA, the CDR3 is TGTGCCATCAGTGAGCGGGAGATGGACTACACCTTC.

This chain links TRBV27 with TRBJ1-2; no definite D call. V was trimmed by 3 bases and J by 1 base, leaving 6 bases between them. The length of the CDR3 is 13 residues. The V gene's germline CDR1 is MNHEY and CDR2 SMNVEV (reference sequence). The CDR3: CASSFGLNYGYTF. The CDR3, as DNA: TGTGCCAGCAGTTTCGGCCTTAACTATGGCTACACCTTC.

The chain couples TRBV27 to TRBJ1-2; 7 nucleotides align to TRBD1. This CDR3 is built from 16 residues. The J segment lost 4 bases and the V segment lost 4 bases, leaving 12 bases of the junction unmatched. CDR1 is MNHEY, CDR2 SMNVEV, per germline (reference sequence). The CDR3 here is CASSSTTGVGPYGYTF. In DNA form, the CDR3 reads TGTGCCAGCAGTTCGACCACAGGGGTGGGTCCCTATGGCTACACCTTC.

The J gene is TRBJ2-7, the V gene TRBV5-1, with TRBD2 identical over 11 bases. CDR1 and CDR2 from the germline V gene are SGHRS and YFSETQ. The CDR3 has 14 amino acids. V lost 5 bases to trimming and J lost 1 base; unmatched junction nucleotides: 2. The CDR3 sequence: CASSTSGGSYEQYF. As DNA, the CDR3 is TGCGCCAGCAGTACTAGCGGGGGTTCCTACGAGCAGTACTTC.

The J gene is TRBJ2-3, the V gene TRBV6-6, with 8 bases lining up with TRBD1. Trimming removed 7 bases from V and 4 bases from J; junction bases left unmatched: 4. Germline V gene sequence: CDR1 MNHNY, CDR2 SVGAGI (reference sequence). The CDR3 is made up of 13 amino acids. The CDR3, as DNA: TGTGCCAGCAAGCAGGGGGCGTCAGATACGCAGTATTTT. Translated, it gives CASKQGASDTQYF.

The rearrangement joins TRBV3-1 (or the pseudogene TRBV3-2) to TRBJ2-7; 8 bases are shared with TRBD2. J was trimmed by 3 bases and V by 5 bases; bases with no gene match: 6. In germline, CDR1 is LGHDT, CDR2 YNNKEL (reference sequence). CDR3 length: 14 amino acids. The chain's CDR3 is CASSKAGVVYEQYF. CDR3 DNA sequence: TGTGCCAGCAGCAAAGCGGGAGTCGTCTACGAGCAGTACTTC.

The rearrangement uses TRBV7-9 and TRBJ2-7; D ambiguous. The ends were cut back, 6 bases at V and 3 bases at J, with 15 bases in the middle. Looked up from germline, CDR1 is SEHNR and CDR2 is FQNEAQ (reference sequence). There are 14 residues in the CDR3. The CDR3 sequence: CASSSSATHYEQYF. CDR3 nucleotide sequence: TGTGCCAGCAGTTCGTCGGCGACCCACTACGAGCAGTACTTC.

The chain links TRBV30 to TRBJ1-4, with a possible D match to TRBD1 (6 bases). Germline V gives CDR1 GTSNPN, CDR2 SVGIG (reference sequence). CDR3 length: 11 residues. The V end lost 5 bases, the J end lost 8 bases, and 9 bases lay between the germline ends. The chain's CDR3 is CAWFTGEKLFF. In DNA, the CDR3 is TGTGCCTGGTTTACAGGGGAAAAACTGTTTTTT.

This sequence joins TRBV19 and TRBJ2-5, with D possibly TRBD1 on 6 matching bases. This CDR3 has 13 residues. Between the trimmed V and J ends, which lost 5 bases and 5 bases, there was a span of 12 bases. Germline values: CDR1 LNHDA, CDR2 SQIVND (reference sequence). The CDR3 region is CASSAVRGETQYF. CDR3 nucleotides: TGTGCCAGTAGTGCCGTCAGGGGTGAGACCCAGTACTTC.

The chain uses TRBV7-6 and TRBJ2-1; tentatively, D is TRBD2 (6 bases). The V gene's germline CDR1 is SGHVS and CDR2 FNYEAQ. Deletions cut 0 bases from V and 4 bases from J, with 16 bases between. This CDR3 has 17 residues. DNA for the CDR3: TGTGCCAGCAGCTTAGCGAAGAGGGGACTGGGGTACAATGAGCAGTTCTTC. Amino acid sequence: CASSLAKRGLGYNEQFF.

There are a few counts of this clone. DNA of the CDR3: TGTGCCAGCCCGGGGACAGGAGGAAGAAACACCATATATTTT. Translating gives CASPGTGGRNTIYF. The chain employs TRBV18 and TRBJ1-3; TRBD1 agrees at 8 bases. In germline, CDR1 is KGHSH, CDR2 LQKENI. With V trimmed by 8 bases and J by 5 bases, 8 bases remained unmatched. This CDR3 is 14 amino acids long.

V gene TRBV5-4 combines with J gene TRBJ2-2; D is unresolved. V was cut by 4 bases and J by 3 bases, with 10 bases left in between. CDR3 size: 14 residues. Germline CDR1 reads SGHNT; CDR2 reads YYREEE (reference sequence). This chain's CDR3 is CASSPRRDTGELFF. DNA for the CDR3: TGTGCCAGCAGCCCGCGACGAGACACCGGGGAGCTGTTTTTT.

This chain uses TRBV5-1 with TRBJ2-7; a possible D gene is TRBD1 (6 bases). V was shortened by 4 bases and J by 5 bases, with 16 bases between the two germline ends. Germline loops: CDR1 SGHRS, CDR2 YFSETQ. The CDR3 has 14 amino acids. The CDR3 here is CASSPTNRDHEQYF. Here the CDR3 DNA reads TGCGCCAGCAGCCCCACGAACAGGGACCACGAGCAGTACTTC.

This sequence joins TRBV7-2 and TRBJ2-5; D is undetermined. Trimming pared 5 bases from V and 4 bases from J, leaving 20 bases between. The CDR3 sequence is 16 residues long. Germline V gene sequence: CDR1 SGHTA, CDR2 FQGNSA. As DNA, the CDR3 is TGTGCCAGCAGCCCCACAAACTGGGGTATGAGAGAGACCCAGTACTTC. This translates into CASSPTNWGMRETQYF.

CDR3 loop: CSASPSGLTYEQYF. In DNA form, the CDR3 reads TGCAGTGCTAGTCCTAGCGGGCTCACCTACGAGCAGTACTTC. The chain carries TRBV20-1 and TRBJ2-7, with 8 bases matching TRBD2. Germline assignment: CDR1 DFQATT and CDR2 SNEGSKA (reference sequence). After removal of 3 bases from V and 2 bases from J, the junction contained 6 bases not matched to a gene. CDR3 size: 14 residues.

This chain connects TRBV9 to TRBJ2-7; 7 bases match TRBD1. With V trimmed by 4 bases and J by 5 bases, 6 bases remained unmatched. The germline V gene encodes CDR1 SGDLS and CDR2 YYNGEE. This CDR3 spans 13 amino acids. The CDR3 DNA reads TGTGCCAGCAGCCCCCTGACAGGGAACGAGCAGTACTTC. It is translated as CASSPLTGNEQYF.

V gene TRBV7-2 combines with J gene TRBJ2-1; 11 nucleotides agree with TRBD1. V shed 1 base, J shed 7 bases, and the junction held 9 bases outside the gene matches. The CDR3 has 17 residues. CDR1 SGHTA and CDR2 FQGNSA come from the germline V gene. Here the CDR3 reads CASSLVTGQGGVNEQFF. CDR3 bases: TGTGCCAGCAGCTTAGTAACGGGACAGGGGGGAGTGAATGAGCAGTTCTTC.

This rearrangement joins TRBV7-6 to TRBJ2-1, with D perhaps TRBD1 or TRBD2 (7 bases each). Germline V gene sequence: CDR1 SGHVS, CDR2 FNYEAQ. The V end was cut by 6 bases, the J end by 7 bases, with 22 bases between. The CDR3 sequence is 16 residues long. In DNA form, the CDR3 reads TGTGCCAGCAGTTTATCAGGGGGAGGGCCTCTGAATGAGCAGTTCTTC. Translation gives CASSLSGGGPLNEQFF.

This clone has just a few counts. The genes are TRBV15 and TRBJ1-5, with D possibly being TRBD1 (6 bases). The CDR3 covers 15 residues. Germline assignment: CDR1 LNHNV and CDR2 YYDKDF (reference sequence). Trimming took off 0 bases at V and 4 bases at J, with 10 bases between the two ends. The CDR3 sequence is CATSRDGGLNQPQHF. CDR3 nucleotides: TGTGCCACCAGCAGAGATGGGGGCCTGAATCAGCCCCAGCATTTT. Full variable domain (remainder filled in from reference TRBV15 and TRBJ1-5): DAMVIQNPRYQVTQFGKPVTLSCSQTLNHNVMYWYQQKSSQAPKLLFHYYDKDFNNEADTPDNFQSRRPNTSFCFLDIRSPGLGDTAMYLCATSRDGGLNQPQHFGDGTRLSIL.

This clone was observed a single time. The CDR3 region has the DNA TGTGCCAGCAGCCCCAAGTCGCCCTCCTACAATGAGCAGTTCTTC. Its translation: CASSPKSPSYNEQFF. V gene TRBV6-6 combines with J gene TRBJ2-1; D not resolved. Trimming removed 6 bases at V and 0 bases at J, with 12 bases between. Germline CDR1 reads MNHNY; CDR2 reads SVGAGI (reference sequence). The CDR3 spans 15 residues.

The gene calls are TRBV10-3 and TRBJ2-7; D is tentatively TRBD1 or TRBD2 (5 bases each). CDR1 ENHRY and CDR2 SYGVKD come from the germline V gene. This CDR3 comprises 15 residues. V lost 6 bases, J lost 6 bases, and 21 bases lay in between. CDR3 protein: CAISVRDPLSREQYF. The CDR3 DNA is TGTGCCATCAGCGTCCGGGACCCCCTCTCTCGCGAGCAGTACTTC.